This T cell receptor beta chain was profiled in a study of T-cell reconstitution after alpha-beta-depleted transplantation in children. This clonotype was seen repeatedly, ten times or more. What it recognizes is unknown. Germline loops: CDR1 MNHNS, CDR2 SASEGT. This CDR3 region has 17 residues. With 5 bases removed from V and 0 bases from J, the gap between germline ends came to 17 bases. Points from the study as a whole: By about two months after transplant, alpha-beta T cells reportedly arose from several hundred graft clones that had expanded. Surviving recipient T cells and intrathymic progenitors accounted for some patients' high TCRbeta diversity at day 60.

A TCRbeta library incorporating unique molecular identifiers was prepared. TCRdb recomputed calls from the PCR reads with MiXCR, one row per CDR3 protein. The sample shows hundreds of thousands of distinct CDR3 sequences, 10% to 15% of them seen only once. The material sequenced was PBMCs, taken before TCRalphabeta/CD19-depleted stem cell transplant. The chain recombines TRBV6-1 with TRBJ1-3; D perhaps matches TRBD1 (6 bases). The TCR was taken from a girl aged 2-10 years with congenital amegakaryocytic thrombocytopenia, due to receive a stem cell transplant. The CDR3 loop reads CASSTPRGHNSGNTIYF. CDR3 in DNA: TGTGCCAGCAGTACCCCCCGGGGACACAACTCTGGAAACACCATATATTTT.